The clone carrying this TCR beta chain is a singleton in its sample. V lost 1 base and J lost 1, with 4 bases in between. The CDR3 runs 13 residues. Germline CDR1 MGHRA, CDR2 YSYEKL. This sample stems from a study of cytomegalovirus exposure and HLA in healthy donors. Study-level information: The roughly 700 first-cohort repertoires shared a platform with the roughly 130 validation repertoires, as reported in a later analysis.

Profiling relied on immunoSEQ multiplex PCR, and the TCRdb table lists in-frame clones only, not all of them. Found here are 45,000 to 65,000 clones, 90% to 95% of them singletons; the top ten hold under 2%. Sequenced sample: PBMCs. V usage is TRBV4-1 and J usage is TRBJ1-1; D is unclear. The clonotype was recovered from a woman between 18 and 30 years old in good health and CMV-seropositive. The DNA of the CDR3 is TGCGCCAGCAGCCAAGTACAGAACACTGAAGCTTTCTTT. It specifies CASSQVQNTEAFF.